These T cell receptor beta chains were read from a single sample in a study of shared clonotypes between healthy human individuals. Data came from immunoSEQ multiplex PCR; TCRdb stores just in-frame clones and leaves some out. The profile shows some 580,000 clones, 95% to 98% of them singletons. Sequenced: naive CD8+ T cells sorted from blood. The receptor source for this set is a man aged 30 to 45 in good health. Both conserved end residues are part of each CDR3. Fields, in order: clone size, J gene, V gene, D gene, CDR3 protein, CDR3 DNA. A D gene is named only where the DNA matches it firmly. Size is omitted from some rows. Given values are once, few, many or a class for expanded clones.

abundance: NA
j_gene: TRBJ2-5
v_gene: TRBV7-2
d_gene: TRBD1
CDR3aa: CASSRDRQETQYF
CDR3nt: TGTGCCAGCAGCCGGGACAGGCAAGAGACCCAGTACTTC

abundance: NA
j_gene: TRBJ1-2
v_gene: TRBV27
d_gene: NA
CDR3aa: CASSRGGHYGYTF
CDR3nt: TGTGCCAGCTCTAGGGGGGGTCACTATGGCTACACCTTC

abundance: NA
j_gene: TRBJ2-1
v_gene: TRBV9
d_gene: NA
CDR3aa: CASSVGRTGTDSSYNEQFF
CDR3nt: TGTGCCAGCAGCGTAGGTAGGACCGGGACGGATAGCTCCTACAATGAGCAGTTCTTC

abundance: once
j_gene: TRBJ2-2
v_gene: TRBV15
d_gene: TRBD1
CDR3aa: CATSRDRTGVSGELFF
CDR3nt: TGTGCCACCAGCAGAGATAGGACAGGGGTGTCCGGGGAGCTGTTTTTT

abundance: once
j_gene: TRBJ2-1
v_gene: TRBV2
d_gene: NA
CDR3aa: CASSDFDEQFF
CDR3nt: TGTGCCAGCAGTGATTTTGATGAGCAGTTCTTC

abundance: NA
j_gene: TRBJ2-3
v_gene: TRBV19
d_gene: NA
CDR3aa: CASRRSTQTSDTQYF
CDR3nt: TGTGCCAGTAGGAGGTCGACCCAAACATCCGATACGCAGTATTTT

abundance: once
j_gene: TRBJ2-1
v_gene: TRBV29-1
d_gene: TRBD2
CDR3aa: CSVRTSEYNEQFF
CDR3nt: TGCAGCGTCCGGACTAGCGAGTACAATGAGCAGTTCTTC

abundance: NA
j_gene: TRBJ2-1
v_gene: TRBV7-9
d_gene: TRBD2
CDR3aa: CASSGTSRREGQFF
CDR3nt: TGTGCCAGCAGCGGGACTAGTAGGCGGGAAGGGCAGTTCTTC

abundance: NA
j_gene: TRBJ2-3
v_gene: TRBV9
d_gene: NA
CDR3aa: CASSPPEPRDPTDTQYF
CDR3nt: TGTGCCAGCAGCCCACCAGAGCCCCGGGACCCCACAGATACGCAGTATTTT

abundance: NA
j_gene: TRBJ2-1
v_gene: TRBV29-1
d_gene: NA
CDR3aa: CSVDGRVNEQFF
CDR3nt: TGCAGCGTTGACGGAAGGGTCAATGAGCAGTTCTTC

abundance: NA
j_gene: TRBJ1-5
v_gene: TRBV27
d_gene: TRBD1
CDR3aa: CASSPQGAPYSNQPQHF
CDR3nt: TGTGCCAGCAGTCCACAGGGGGCGCCTTATAGCAATCAGCCCCAGCATTTT

abundance: few
j_gene: TRBJ1-3
v_gene: TRBV7-6
d_gene: NA
CDR3aa: CASSLGEAGNTIYF
CDR3nt: TGTGCCAGCAGCTTAGGGGAGGCTGGAAACACCATATATTTT

abundance: NA
j_gene: TRBJ2-5
v_gene: TRBV6-1
d_gene: NA
CDR3aa: CASSGTKPGGYQETQYF
CDR3nt: TGTGCCAGCAGTGGGACAAAGCCGGGTGGGTACCAAGAGACCCAGTACTTC

abundance: NA
j_gene: TRBJ1-5
v_gene: TRBV27
d_gene: TRBD1
CDR3aa: CASGTGARADQPQHF
CDR3nt: TGTGCCAGCGGGACAGGGGCACGCGCCGATCAGCCCCAGCATTTT

abundance: NA
j_gene: TRBJ1-3
v_gene: TRBV5-1
d_gene: NA
CDR3aa: CASSEGGDSGNTIYF
CDR3nt: TGCGCCAGCAGCGAGGGTGGGGACTCTGGAAACACCATATATTTT

abundance: NA
j_gene: TRBJ2-3
v_gene: TRBV6-5
d_gene: TRBD2
CDR3aa: CASSPGTTDTDTQYF
CDR3nt: TGTGCCAGCAGTCCCGGGACTACGGACACAGATACGCAGTATTTT

abundance: NA
j_gene: TRBJ2-1
v_gene: TRBV19
d_gene: NA
CDR3aa: CASGINDDEQFF
CDR3nt: TGTGCCAGCGGGATCAATGACGATGAGCAGTTCTTC

abundance: NA
j_gene: TRBJ2-3
v_gene: TRBV7-8
d_gene: NA
CDR3aa: CASSLGVGGTDTQYF
CDR3nt: TGTGCCAGCAGCTTAGGGGTAGGAGGCACAGATACGCAGTATTTT

abundance: NA
j_gene: TRBJ2-1
v_gene: TRBV30
d_gene: NA
CDR3aa: CAWVPEDLHNEQFF
CDR3nt: TGTGCCTGGGTCCCTGAGGACCTCCACAATGAGCAGTTCTTC

abundance: NA
j_gene: TRBJ2-1
v_gene: TRBV6-1
d_gene: NA
CDR3aa: CASSEMGTRNEQFF
CDR3nt: TGTGCCAGCAGTGAAATGGGGACGAGGAATGAGCAGTTCTTC

abundance: NA
j_gene: TRBJ2-7
v_gene: TRBV7-9
d_gene: NA
CDR3aa: CASSGLPYEQYF
CDR3nt: TGTGCCAGCAGCGGGTTACCCTACGAGCAGTACTTC

abundance: NA
j_gene: TRBJ2-3
v_gene: TRBV28
d_gene: TRBD2
CDR3aa: CASIPGLLGTDTQYF
CDR3nt: TGTGCCAGCATTCCGGGACTACTCGGCACAGATACGCAGTATTTT

abundance: NA
j_gene: TRBJ2-7
v_gene: TRBV29-1
d_gene: TRBD2
CDR3aa: CSVVNPAGYLYEQYF
CDR3nt: TGCAGCGTTGTCAACCCAGCGGGATATCTCTACGAGCAGTACTTC

abundance: NA
j_gene: TRBJ2-6
v_gene: TRBV7-6
d_gene: TRBD1
CDR3aa: CASGGGGANVLTF
CDR3nt: TGTGCCTCAGGGGGCGGTGGGGCCAACGTCCTGACTTTC

abundance: once
j_gene: TRBJ2-7
v_gene: TRBV7-9
d_gene: NA
CDR3aa: CASSSSGTVSYEQYF
CDR3nt: TGTGCCAGCAGCTCCTCCGGGACGGTCTCCTACGAGCAGTACTTC

abundance: NA
j_gene: TRBJ1-1
v_gene: TRBV6-6
d_gene: NA
CDR3aa: CASSYLTPNTEAFF
CDR3nt: TGTGCCAGCAGTTACTTAACACCTAACACTGAAGCTTTCTTT

abundance: NA
j_gene: TRBJ2-3
v_gene: TRBV12-1
d_gene: NA
CDR3aa: CASSTGLAGGVSPQYF
CDR3nt: TGTGCCAGCAGCACGGGACTAGCGGGAGGCGTGTCCCCGCAGTATTTT

abundance: NA
j_gene: TRBJ2-7
v_gene: TRBV7-3
d_gene: TRBD2
CDR3aa: CASSSTSGRVYEQYF
CDR3nt: TGTGCCAGCAGCTCCACTAGCGGGAGAGTCTACGAGCAGTACTTC

abundance: NA
j_gene: TRBJ1-1
v_gene: TRBV4-1
d_gene: TRBD1
CDR3aa: CASSDKTRTGGTEAFF
CDR3nt: TGCGCCAGCAGCGACAAAACCCGGACAGGGGGCACTGAAGCTTTCTTT

abundance: NA
j_gene: TRBJ1-5
v_gene: TRBV4-1
d_gene: NA
CDR3aa: CASSQGAGVSNQPQHF
CDR3nt: TGCGCCAGCAGCCAAGGGGCAGGGGTTAGCAATCAGCCCCAGCATTTT

abundance: once
j_gene: TRBJ2-7
v_gene: TRBV7-9
d_gene: NA
CDR3aa: CASSRNRGLDYEQYF
CDR3nt: TGTGCCAGCAGCCGGAACCGGGGGCTCGACTACGAGCAGTACTTC

abundance: NA
j_gene: TRBJ2-5
v_gene: TRBV15
d_gene: TRBD2
CDR3aa: CATSHTPTSPTQYF
CDR3nt: TGTGCCACCAGCCATACCCCGACTAGCCCCACCCAGTACTTC

abundance: NA
j_gene: TRBJ2-1
v_gene: TRBV4-1
d_gene: TRBD2
CDR3aa: CASSHAGGYNEQFF
CDR3nt: TGCGCCAGCAGCCACGCGGGGGGATACAATGAGCAGTTCTTC

abundance: NA
j_gene: TRBJ1-1
v_gene: TRBV9
d_gene: NA
CDR3aa: CASSAEPTEDEAFF
CDR3nt: TGTGCCAGCAGCGCCGAACCCACGGAGGATGAAGCTTTCTTT

abundance: NA
j_gene: TRBJ2-3
v_gene: TRBV5-4
d_gene: NA
CDR3aa: CASTSSTDTQYF
CDR3nt: TGTGCCAGCACCTCAAGCACAGATACGCAGTATTTT

abundance: NA
j_gene: TRBJ1-1
v_gene: TRBV10-3
d_gene: NA
CDR3aa: CAISEVPGRNTEAFF
CDR3nt: TGTGCCATCAGTGAGGTACCGGGACGGAACACTGAAGCTTTCTTT

abundance: once
j_gene: TRBJ2-7
v_gene: TRBV19
d_gene: TRBD1
CDR3aa: CASSPRQGSYEQYF
CDR3nt: TGTGCCAGTAGTCCGCGACAGGGTTCCTACGAGCAGTACTTC

abundance: NA
j_gene: TRBJ1-2
v_gene: TRBV18
d_gene: NA
CDR3aa: CASSPVTETRGYTF
CDR3nt: TGTGCCAGCTCACCAGTGACAGAAACCAGAGGCTACACCTTC